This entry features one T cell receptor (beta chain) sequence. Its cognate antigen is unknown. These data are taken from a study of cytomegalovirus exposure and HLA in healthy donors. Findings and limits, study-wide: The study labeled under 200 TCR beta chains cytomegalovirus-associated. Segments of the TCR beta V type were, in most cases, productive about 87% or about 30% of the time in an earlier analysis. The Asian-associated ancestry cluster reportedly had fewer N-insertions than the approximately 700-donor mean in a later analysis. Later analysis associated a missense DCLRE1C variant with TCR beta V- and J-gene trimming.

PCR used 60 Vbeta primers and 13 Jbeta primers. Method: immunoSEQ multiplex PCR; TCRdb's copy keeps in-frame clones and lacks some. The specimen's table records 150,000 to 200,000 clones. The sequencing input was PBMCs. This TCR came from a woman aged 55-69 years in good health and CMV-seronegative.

Here the CDR3 DNA reads TGTGCCAGCAGCCCGGGACAGGGGACCTACTATGGCTACACCTTC. Its protein is CASSPGQGTYYGYTF. The chain recombines TRBV7-9 with TRBJ1-2; 10 bases match TRBD1. CDR3 length: 15 amino acids. The germline gives CDR1 SEHNR, CDR2 FQNEAQ (reference sequence). V trimming: 5 bases; J trimming: 3 bases; junction bases outside the gene matches: 6.